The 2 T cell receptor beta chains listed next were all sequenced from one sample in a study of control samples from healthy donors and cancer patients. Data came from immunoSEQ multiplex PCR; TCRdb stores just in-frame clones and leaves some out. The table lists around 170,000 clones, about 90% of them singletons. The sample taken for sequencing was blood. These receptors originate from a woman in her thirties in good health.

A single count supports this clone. The CDR3 DNA sequence: TGTGCCAGCAGCCTGCTAGGACGGAATTATGGCTACACCTTC. Its protein product is CASSLLGRNYGYTF. This sequence joins TRBV5-4 and TRBJ1-2; no firm D call. The CDR3 extends over 14 amino acids. The V end was cut by 4 bases, the J end by 5 bases, with 15 bases between. Germline V gene data show CDR1 as SGHNT and CDR2 as YYREEE (reference sequence).

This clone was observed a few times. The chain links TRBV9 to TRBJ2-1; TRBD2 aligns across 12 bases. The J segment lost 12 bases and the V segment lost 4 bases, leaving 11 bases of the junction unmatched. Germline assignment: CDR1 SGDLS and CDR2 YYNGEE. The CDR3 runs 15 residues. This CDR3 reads CASSPGLAGSFGQFF. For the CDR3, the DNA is TGTGCCAGCAGCCCCGGACTAGCGGGGTCCTTCGGGCAGTTCTTC.